This record concerns one T cell receptor beta chain sequence. What this receptor recognizes is not known. No base qualities exist here, and no much larger clone lies one base off it. According to the study, the label for this sample's time point signals: baseline before oral tofacitinib. Lesional scalp punch biopsies and peripheral blood were obtained from alopecia areata patients. PBMCs were separated by density centrifugation and stained for CD3, CD4 and CD8, after which CD4+ and CD8+ T cells were sorted on a FACSAria. This sample was taken from a study of CD8+ T cells in alopecia areata listed by TCRdb under 2018. Concerning the study at large: The treated patients, all with moderate-to-severe alopecia areata, were enrolled in an open-label pilot trial of oral tofacitinib given at 5 to 10 mg twice daily. Biopsies were taken from tofacitinib-treated patients at baseline and at 4 and 24 weeks of treatment, and a later scalp biopsy was taken in several of the tofacitinib-treated patients. Scalp clonality was compared among normal scalp (n=4), patchy alopecia areata scalp (n=8), and alopecia totalis/universalis scalp (n=8). In humans, TCRbeta sequencing was performed on scalp tissue and on sorted CD4+ and CD8+ peripheral blood T cells from healthy controls and from patients with patchy or totalis/universalis alopecia areata. In both human patients and the C3H/HeJ mouse model, the study applied high-throughput TCRbeta sequencing to look at T cell clonal expansion in alopecia areata. TCRbeta CDR3 regions were amplified by immunoSEQ multiplex PCR with 35 Vbeta forward and 13 Jbeta reverse primers. Patients received tofacitinib for 6 to 18 months and were then followed off drug for 6 months to check for delayed response and recurrence. The RNA source kit depended on sample type: the PAXgene miRNA kit for fixed scalp, the miRNeasy kit for PBMCs, and the RNeasy kit for mouse skin. The paper as a whole reports these results and caveats: Higher clonality and more expanded CD8+ clones were observed in lesional scalp than in normal scalp, particularly in alopecia totalis/universalis, a finding suggestive of antigenic drive. Unlike mouse skin, which is dominated by gammadelta T cells, normal human skin has resident alphabeta T cells that are also sequenced, and this complicates analysis of the scalp TCR repertoire. Shared TCR sequences between patients were less evident than in mice, which may be partly attributable to HLA diversity in the patient population.

Taken from cysteine to phenylalanine, the CDR3 has 13 residues. Of the read, only the CDR3 DNA is kept; its 39 bases are in frame from base 1. Based on the germline V gene, the CDR1 and CDR2 sequences are SNHLY and FYNNEI. V drops 6 bases and J drops 0 bases, leaving 9 bases in between. Library construction relied on the immunoSEQ multiplex PCR assay. RNA was extracted from all samples and reverse transcribed into cDNA, which served as template for TCR sequencing. First-strand cDNA was synthesized using SuperScript III with a 2:1 mix of oligo-dT and random hexamers. Amplification bias was assessed with a synthetic immune receptor repertoire, and residual bias was removed computationally. The authors processed their data as follows. After raw reads were preprocessed to remove errors, the CDR3 was defined following IMGT conventions as running from the conserved cysteine to phenylalanine. Clonality was computed as 1 minus the Shannon entropy, with the entropy normalized by log2 of the number of productive unique TCRs. Whether scalp clones were CD4 or CD8 was inferred by matching scalp TCRbeta sequences against CD4 and CD8 repertoires sorted from blood. This is the immuneACCESS table as TCRdb keeps it, with only in-frame sequences that have V and J called. A part of the clones is gone; compared with another copy, unresolved V genes explain less than half, and the rest is unexplained. Clone size and the V and J calls come from that table; the DNA yielded D and trimming. This sample gives almost 250,000 clones in total; under 80% of them show up just once. The ten top clones hold more than 0.95% of the sample.

The specimen comprised CD4+ T cells sorted from blood, sampled at week 0. This TCR derives from a human donor with alopecia areata. The V gene is TRBV2 and the J gene is TRBJ2-7, with the D gene not confidently named. The sequenced DNA: TGTGCCAGCAGGACAACCAGCTCCTACGAGCAGTACTTC. This sequence encodes CASRTTSSYEQYF.